This T cell receptor (beta chain) was sequenced in a study of T cells in women clearing cervical HPV infection. Study at large: Cases were women with histologically confirmed HPV16-related CIN3 or worse, including a couple of invasive cancers.

The assay was immunoSEQ multiplex PCR, and TCRdb's table has in-frame clones only and misses some. The specimen's table records roughly 42,000 clones. As to this clone: Its matching antigen is unknown.

Study observations and caveats: CIN3+ cases had significantly higher TCR richness than controls; evenness did not differ.

Sequenced: blood buffy coat. The sequence was obtained from a woman between 18 and 70 years old with a cervical HPV16 infection that either progressed to CIN3+ or cleared (not recorded which).

The sequenced part of the CDR3 DNA is TGTGCCAGCAGCTCCGCCGGGACACAAAATTCACCC. Translation: CASSSAGTQNSP. The whole CDR3 protein is CASSSAGTQNSPLHF. The V gene is TRBV5-5, the J gene TRBJ1-6; perhaps TRBD1 as D (6 bases). The CDR3 is cut off 3 residues early in the read; its end comes from the germline J gene. Trimming took 3 bases from V and 7 from J, leaving 14 bases between them. Germline V gene data show CDR1 as SGHKS and CDR2 as YYEKEE (reference sequence). The CDR3 is made up of 15 amino acids.